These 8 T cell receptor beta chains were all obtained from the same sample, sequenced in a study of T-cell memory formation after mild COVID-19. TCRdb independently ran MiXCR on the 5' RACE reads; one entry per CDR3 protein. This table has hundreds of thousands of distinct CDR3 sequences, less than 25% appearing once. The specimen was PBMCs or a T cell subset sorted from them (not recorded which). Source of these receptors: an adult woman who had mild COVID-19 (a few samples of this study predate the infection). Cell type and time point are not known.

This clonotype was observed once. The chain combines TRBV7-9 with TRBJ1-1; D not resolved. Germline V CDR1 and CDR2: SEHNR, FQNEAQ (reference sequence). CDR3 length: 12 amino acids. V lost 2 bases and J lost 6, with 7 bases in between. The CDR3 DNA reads TGTGCCAGCAGCTTAAGTGTGTCTGAAGCTTTCTTT. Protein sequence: CASSLSVSEAFF.

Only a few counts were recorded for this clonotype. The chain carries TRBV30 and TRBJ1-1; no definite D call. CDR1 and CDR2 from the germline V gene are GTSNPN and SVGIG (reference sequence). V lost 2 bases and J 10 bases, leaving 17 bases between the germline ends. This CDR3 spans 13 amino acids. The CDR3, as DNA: TGTGCCTGGAGTACAGCAGTGCTTGTTGGAGCTTTCTTT. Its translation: CAWSTAVLVGAFF. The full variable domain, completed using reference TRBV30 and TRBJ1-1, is SQTIHQWPATLVQPVGSPLSLECTVEGTSNPNLYWYRQAAGRGLQLLFYSVGIGQISSEVPQNLSASRPQDRQFILSSKKLLLSDSGFYLCAWSTAVLVGAFFGQGTRLTVV.

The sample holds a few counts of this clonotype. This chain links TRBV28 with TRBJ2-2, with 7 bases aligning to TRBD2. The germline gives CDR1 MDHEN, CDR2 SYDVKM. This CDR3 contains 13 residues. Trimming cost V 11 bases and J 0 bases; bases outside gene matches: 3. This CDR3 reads CALGRANTGELFF. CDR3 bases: TGTGCCTTGGGGAGGGCGAACACCGGGGAGCTGTTTTTT.

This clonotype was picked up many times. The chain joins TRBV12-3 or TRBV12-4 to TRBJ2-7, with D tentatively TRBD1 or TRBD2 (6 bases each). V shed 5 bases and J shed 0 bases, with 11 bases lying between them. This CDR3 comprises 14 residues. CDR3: CASSRGGLSYEQYF. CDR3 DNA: TGTGCCAGCAGTCGTGGGGGGCTCTCCTACGAGCAGTACTTC.

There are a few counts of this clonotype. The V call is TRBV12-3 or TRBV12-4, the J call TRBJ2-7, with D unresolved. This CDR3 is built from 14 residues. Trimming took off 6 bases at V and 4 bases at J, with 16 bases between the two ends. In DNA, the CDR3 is TGTGCCAGCAGACGGAACACGCCACCTTACGAGCAGTACTTC. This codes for CASRRNTPPYEQYF.

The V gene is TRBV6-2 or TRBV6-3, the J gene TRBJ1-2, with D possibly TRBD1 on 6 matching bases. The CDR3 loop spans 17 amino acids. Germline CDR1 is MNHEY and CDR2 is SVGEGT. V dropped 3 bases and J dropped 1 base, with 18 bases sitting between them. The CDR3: CASSYRGRGIGNYGYTF. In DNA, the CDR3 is TGTGCCAGCAGTTATCGCGGCAGGGGAATAGGTAACTATGGCTACACCTTC.

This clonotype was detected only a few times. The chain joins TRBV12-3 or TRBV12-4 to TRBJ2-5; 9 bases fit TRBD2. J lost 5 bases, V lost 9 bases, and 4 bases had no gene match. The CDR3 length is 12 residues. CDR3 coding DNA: TGTGCCAGTCTTGCGGGAGGGGAGACCCAGTACTTC. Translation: CASLAGGETQYF.

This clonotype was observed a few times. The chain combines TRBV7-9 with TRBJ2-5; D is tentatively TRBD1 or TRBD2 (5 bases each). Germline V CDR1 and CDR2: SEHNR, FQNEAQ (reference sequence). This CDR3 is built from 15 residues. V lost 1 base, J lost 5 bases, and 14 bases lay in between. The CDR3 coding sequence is TGTGCCAGCAGCTTAGAGGGACCTCCAGGGGAGACCCAGTACTTC. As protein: CASSLEGPPGETQYF.